This TCR beta chain emerged from a study of blood T cell repertoires in COVID-19. As for the study in general: Researchers got acute and convalescent COVID-19 samples from the United States, Italy and Spain. Nucleic acid was either cDNA or gDNA, and it came from T cells, B-cell-depleted T cells, or PBMCs.

V was clipped by 3 bases and J by 3 bases; unmatched bases: 10. This CDR3 has 17 amino acids. Germline V lookup: CDR1 SGDLS, CDR2 YYNGEE. In the original processing: Cell counts per sample came from amplifying reference gene primers. The method was immunoSEQ multiplex PCR; TCRdb's version includes in-frame clones alone and lacks a portion of them. That table gives V, J and clone size, and the DNA gave D and trimming. The table has roughly 260,000 clones, about 91% seen once; the top ten hold 1.2%. The sequence came from a human donor in a cohort exposed to, infected with or recovered from COVID-19 (not recorded which). The donor label of this sample is uncertain. The sequencing sample was made of PBMCs or T cells enriched from blood (not recorded which). V is TRBV9 and J is TRBJ2-2; 8 bases are shared with TRBD2. CDR3 sequence: CASSGWEAGGYTGELFF. The CDR3 DNA sequence: TGTGCCAGCAGCGGTTGGGAGGCGGGAGGTTACACCGGGGAGCTGTTTTTT.